Presented here are 12 T cell receptor beta chains from one specimen sequenced in a study of blood T cells in healthy people across ages. With a J-beta primer mix and a sample-barcoded 5' primer, a second PCR ran about 6 to 11 cycles. Each CDR3 protein is one row after TCRdb ran MiXCR on the 5' RACE reads. The sample includes approximately 1,700,000 distinct CDR3 sequences, about two fifths seen only once; the top ten take roughly 23%. Sequencing was performed on blood. These receptors were collected from a human donor in good health.

This clonotype was seen a few times. This sequence joins TRBV20-1 and TRBJ2-5; perhaps TRBD1 as D (6 bases). The length of the CDR3 is 13 residues. CDR1 DFQATT and CDR2 SNEGSKA come from the germline V gene (reference sequence). CDR3: CTTAGEFQETQYF. The CDR3 region has the DNA TGCACCACCGCAGGGGAGTTCCAAGAGACCCAGTACTTC.

This sequence joins TRBV7-2 and TRBJ2-7; D could derive from TRBD1 or TRBD2 (6 bases each). V was shortened by 5 bases and J by 6 bases, with 23 bases between the two germline ends. Germline V gene data show CDR1 as SGHTA and CDR2 as FQGNSA. The CDR3 loop spans 16 amino acids. The CDR3 sequence: CASSPEGETLGGEQYF. The CDR3 coding sequence is TGTGCCAGCAGCCCGGAGGGGGAGACACTTGGGGGCGAGCAGTACTTC.

This clonotype was seen only once. This rearrangement joins TRBV5-1 to TRBJ2-5; tentatively, D is TRBD2 (6 bases). V was pared by 0 bases and J by 4 bases, with 16 bases between. This CDR3 contains 16 residues. Germline CDR1 is SGHRS and CDR2 is YFSETQ. In DNA form, the CDR3 reads TGCGCCAGCAGCTTGGCGCTAGCGCGGGGAGGAGAGACCCAGTACTTC. This translates into CASSLALARGGETQYF.

V gene TRBV27 combines with J gene TRBJ2-7; 8 bases are a match to TRBD1. Gene TRBJ2-5 matches the end of the DNA better, so the J call may be wrong. This CDR3 contains 14 residues. Germline values: CDR1 MNHEY, CDR2 SMNVEV (reference sequence). The CDR3 spells CASSLRGRKETQYF. The CDR3 nucleotides read TGTGCCAGCAGCCTCAGGGGGCGCAAAGAGACCCAGTACTTC.

The chain joins TRBV10-3 to TRBJ1-2, with 9 bases aligning to TRBD1. Germline V gives CDR1 ENHRY, CDR2 SYGVKD. The J segment lost 4 bases and the V segment lost 2 bases, leaving 5 bases of the junction unmatched. This CDR3 spans 15 amino acids. CDR3: CAISEGTGSAYGYTF. CDR3 nucleotide sequence: TGTGCCATCAGTGAGGGGACAGGGAGCGCCTATGGCTACACCTTC.

The rearrangement uses TRBV6-2 or TRBV6-3 and TRBJ2-7; no firm D call. The CDR3 sequence is 15 residues long. The germline gives CDR1 MNHEY, CDR2 SVGEGT. The V and J ends lost 5 bases and 3 bases respectively, with 17 bases between them. The CDR3 DNA follows: TGTGCCAGCAGTCTACGGACGGTAAAAATCTACGAGCAGTACTTC. This codes for CASSLRTVKIYEQYF.

A few counts support this clonotype. The rearrangement links TRBV5-8 to TRBJ2-1, with D perhaps TRBD2 (6 bases). Germline assignment: CDR1 SGHTS and CDR2 YDEGEE. The CDR3 consists of 15 residues. Trimming stripped 0 bases from V and 4 bases from J, with 11 bases between. The CDR3 DNA reads as TGTGCCAGCAGCTTGGGGGCTAGCGCATACAATGAGCAGTTCTTC. As protein: CASSLGASAYNEQFF.

Here the CDR3 DNA reads TGTGCCAGCAGTCGACTAGCGGGGCTGAGGGAGACCCAGTACTTC. This codes for CASSRLAGLRETQYF. The chain uses TRBV2 and TRBJ2-5; TRBD2 aligns across 11 bases. Germline CDR1 reads SNHLY; CDR2 reads FYNNEI. The V gene end was trimmed by 5 bases and the J gene end by 5 bases; junction bases not matched to a gene: 7. The CDR3 runs to 15 residues.

The V and J genes are TRBV7-8 and TRBJ2-3; TRBD2 aligns across 12 bases. CDR3 length: 17 residues. Germline V CDR1 and CDR2: SGHVS, FQNEAQ. Losses at the gene ends were 2 bases for V and 4 bases for J; bases not matched to a gene: 7. This chain's CDR3 is CASSLQLAGGPSDTQYF. CDR3 bases: TGTGCCAGCAGCTTACAACTAGCGGGGGGCCCATCAGATACGCAGTATTTT.

This clonotype was seen a handful of times. This rearrangement joins TRBV20-1 to TRBJ2-7; possible D gene TRBD2, 5 bases. Trimming left V 8 bases short and J 1 base short, with 9 bases between. Germline V CDR1 and CDR2: DFQATT, SNEGSKA (reference sequence). The CDR3 covers 11 residues. The CDR3 DNA is TGCAGTACGGCGGGTTCCTACGAGCAGTACTTC. This gives the protein CSTAGSYEQYF.

This clonotype was seen ten or more times. The chain couples TRBV10-3 to TRBJ2-4; D may be TRBD2 (5 bases). CDR1 and CDR2 from the germline V gene are ENHRY and SYGVKD. The CDR3 has 15 residues. The germline V and J ends were trimmed by 3 bases and 0 bases, with 9 bases remaining between them. The CDR3 region is CAISDRGLAKNIQYF. The CDR3 nucleotides read TGTGCCATCAGTGATCGGGGATTAGCCAAAAACATTCAGTACTTC.

The chain recombines TRBV4-2 with TRBJ1-2, with a possible D match to TRBD1 (6 bases). The CDR3 totals 17 residues. The germline gives CDR1 LGHNA, CDR2 YNFKEQ. V lost 1 base and J lost 4, with 19 bases in between. This chain's CDR3 is CASSQVGGNQPSYGYTF. DNA for the CDR3: TGTGCCAGCAGCCAAGTTGGGGGCAACCAGCCATCCTATGGCTACACCTTC.